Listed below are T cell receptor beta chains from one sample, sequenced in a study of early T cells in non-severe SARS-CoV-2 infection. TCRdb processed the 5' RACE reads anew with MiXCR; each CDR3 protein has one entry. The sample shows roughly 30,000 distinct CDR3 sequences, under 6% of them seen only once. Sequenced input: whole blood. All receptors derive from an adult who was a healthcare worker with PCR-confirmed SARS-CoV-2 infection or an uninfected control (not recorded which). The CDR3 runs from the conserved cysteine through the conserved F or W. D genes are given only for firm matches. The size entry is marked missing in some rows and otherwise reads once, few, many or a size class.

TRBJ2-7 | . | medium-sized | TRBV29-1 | CSTRKGPSYEQYF | TGCTCGACCCGGAAGGGACCAAGCTACGAGCAGTACTTC
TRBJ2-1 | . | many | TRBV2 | CASSVSRGTYNEQFF | TGTGCCAGCAGTGTGAGTCGAGGGACCTACAATGAGCAGTTCTTC
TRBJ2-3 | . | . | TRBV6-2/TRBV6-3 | CASSQGTKDTQYF | TGTGCCAGCAGCCAGGGGACGAAAGATACGCAGTATTTT
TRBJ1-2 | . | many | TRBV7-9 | CASSDESYTF | TGTGCCAGCAGCGACGAGAGCTACACCTTC
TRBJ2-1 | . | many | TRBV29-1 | CSFPGDLNNRPICEQFF | TGCAGCTTCCCTGGGGACCTTAATAATCGCCCCATTTGCGAGCAGTTCTTC
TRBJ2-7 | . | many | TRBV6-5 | CASSYTGNEQYF | TGTGCCAGCAGTTACACAGGGAACGAGCAGTACTTC
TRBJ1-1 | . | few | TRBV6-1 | CASGSQGMNTEAFF | TGTGCCAGTGGGTCCCAGGGGATGAACACTGAAGCTTTCTTT
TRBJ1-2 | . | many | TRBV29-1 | CSASADIRNYGYTF | TGCAGCGCTTCCGCGGACATTAGGAACTATGGCTACACCTTC
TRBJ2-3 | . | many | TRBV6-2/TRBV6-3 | CASSPGLSAQYF | TGTGCCAGCAGTCCCGGACTTTCCGCGCAGTATTTT
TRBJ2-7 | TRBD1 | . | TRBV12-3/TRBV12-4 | CASSLRGQGLHEQYF | TGTGCCAGCAGTTTGCGGGGACAGGGTCTGCACGAGCAGTACTTC
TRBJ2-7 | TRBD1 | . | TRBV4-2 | CASSQFGPGQGAYEQYF | TGTGCCAGCAGCCAATTCGGCCCTGGACAGGGGGCATACGAGCAGTACTTC
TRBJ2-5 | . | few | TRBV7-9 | CASRMDLDPVETQYF | TGTGCCAGCAGAATGGACCTGGACCCGGTGGAGACCCAGTACTTC
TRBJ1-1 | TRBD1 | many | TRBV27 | CASSLNRGRTEAFF | TGTGCCAGCAGCCTAAACAGGGGTCGGACTGAAGCTTTCTTT
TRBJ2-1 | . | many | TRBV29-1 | CRMDSYYNEQFF | TGCAGAATGGACTCCTACTACAATGAGCAGTTCTTC
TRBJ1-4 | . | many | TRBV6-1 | CASSEDPNEKLFF | TGTGCCAGCAGTGAAGATCCTAATGAAAAACTGTTTTTT
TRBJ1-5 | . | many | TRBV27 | CASSPIGGRGAGQPQHF | TGTGCCAGCAGCCCGATCGGAGGCCGGGGGGCTGGTCAGCCCCAGCATTTT
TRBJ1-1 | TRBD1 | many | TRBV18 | CASSPQLQGGNTEAFF | TGTGCCAGCTCACCGCAACTACAGGGGGGCAACACTGAAGCTTTCTTT
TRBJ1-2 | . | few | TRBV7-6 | CASSFSRENGYTF | TGTGCCAGCAGCTTCTCCAGGGAAAATGGCTACACCTTC
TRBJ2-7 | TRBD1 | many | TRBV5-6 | CASSFMGDRVYEQYF | TGTGCCAGCAGCTTCATGGGGGACAGGGTCTACGAGCAGTACTTC
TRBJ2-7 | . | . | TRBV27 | CASAWAATYEQYF | TGTGCCAGCGCCTGGGCAGCAACCTACGAGCAGTACTTC
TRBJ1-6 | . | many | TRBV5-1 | CASSRDGLNSPLHF | TGCGCCAGCAGTCGGGACGGACTAAATTCACCCCTCCACTTT
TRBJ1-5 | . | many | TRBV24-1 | CATSDSDGSNQPQHF | TGTGCCACCAGTGATTCGGACGGTAGCAATCAGCCCCAGCATTTT
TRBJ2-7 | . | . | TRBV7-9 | CASSPSRQTYEQYF | TGTGCCAGCAGCCCGAGCCGACAGACCTACGAGCAGTACTTC
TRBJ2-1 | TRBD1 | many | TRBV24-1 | CATSDARDREGYEQFF | TGTGCCACCAGTGATGCCCGGGACAGGGAAGGATATGAGCAGTTCTTC
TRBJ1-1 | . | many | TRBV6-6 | CASSNPQDTEAFF | TGTGCCAGCAGTAATCCACAGGACACTGAAGCTTTCTTT
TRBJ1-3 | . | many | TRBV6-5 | CASRRDKYSGNTIYF | TGTGCCAGCCGGCGGGACAAATACTCTGGAAACACCATATATTTT
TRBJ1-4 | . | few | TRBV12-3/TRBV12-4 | CASSGHTATNEKLFF | TGTGCCAGCAGTGGGCACACAGCAACTAATGAAAAACTGTTTTTT
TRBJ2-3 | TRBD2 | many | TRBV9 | CASSPGRDGLAGGRSTDTQYF | TGTGCCAGCAGCCCAGGACGGGATGGGCTAGCGGGGGGCCGTAGCACAGATACGCAGTATTTT
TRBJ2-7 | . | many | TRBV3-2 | CASSQGDSPDCEQYF | TGTGCCAGCAGCCAAGGGGACTCCCCGGATTGCGAGCAGTACTTC
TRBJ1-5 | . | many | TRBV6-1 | CASSEYGEAQPQHF | TGTGCCAGCAGTGAATATGGGGAGGCACAGCCCCAGCATTTT
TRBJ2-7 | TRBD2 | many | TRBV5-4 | CASSQSGDSYEQYF | TGTGCCAGCAGCCAAAGCGGGGACTCCTACGAGCAGTACTTC
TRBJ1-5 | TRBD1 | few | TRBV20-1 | CSARDGPRDRGFGNNQPQHF | TGCAGTGCTAGAGATGGCCCCCGGGACAGAGGGTTCGGTAACAATCAGCCCCAGCATTTT
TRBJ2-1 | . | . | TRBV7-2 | CASSHPPGYSSYNEQFF | TGTGCCAGCAGCCACCCTCCGGGGTATAGCTCCTACAATGAGCAGTTCTTC
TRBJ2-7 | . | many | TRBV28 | CASYFYGEQYF | TGTGCCAGCTATTTCTATGGCGAGCAGTACTTC
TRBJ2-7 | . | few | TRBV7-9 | CAVQGGAYEQYF | TGTGCCGTACAGGGAGGCGCCTACGAGCAGTACTTC
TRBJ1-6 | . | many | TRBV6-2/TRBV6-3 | CASSYYRDTPVHF | TGTGCCAGCAGTTACTACCGGGACACCCCTGTCCACTTT
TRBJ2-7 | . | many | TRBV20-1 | CSASGDYRAYEQYF | TGCAGTGCTTCTGGGGACTACAGGGCCTACGAGCAGTACTTC
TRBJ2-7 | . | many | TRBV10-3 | CAIKRAGTYEQYF | TGTGCCATCAAGCGGGCAGGTACCTACGAGCAGTACTTC
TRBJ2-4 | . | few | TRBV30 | CAWMTQAKNIQYF | TGTGCCTGGATGACCCAAGCCAAAAACATTCAGTACTTC
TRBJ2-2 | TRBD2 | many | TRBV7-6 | CASSLGWRGGPRTGELFF | TGTGCCAGCAGCTTAGGCTGGCGGGGGGGCCCGCGTACCGGGGAGCTGTTTTTT
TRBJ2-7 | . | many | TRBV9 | CASSVTDGSYEQYF | TGTGCCAGCAGCGTTACGGACGGATCCTACGAGCAGTACTTC
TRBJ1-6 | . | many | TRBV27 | CASSLNGSPLHF | TGTGCCAGCAGTTTGAATGGTTCACCCCTCCACTTT
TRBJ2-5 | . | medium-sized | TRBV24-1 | CATSDFGETQYF | TGTGCCACCAGTGATTTTGGGGAGACCCAGTACTTC
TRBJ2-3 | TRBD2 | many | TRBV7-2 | CASSRIRAGGEDTQYF | TGTGCCAGCAGCCGGATAAGAGCGGGGGGAGAAGATACGCAGTATTTT
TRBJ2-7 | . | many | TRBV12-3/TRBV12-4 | CASTLSGVDEQYF | TGTGCCAGCACCTTATCAGGGGTGGACGAGCAGTACTTC
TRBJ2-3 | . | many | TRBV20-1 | CSAPRQIVTDTQYF | TGCAGTGCTCCGAGACAGATTGTCACAGATACGCAGTATTTT
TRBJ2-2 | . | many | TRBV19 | CASTPGRNTGELFF | TGTGCCAGTACCCCGGGACGGAACACCGGGGAGCTGTTTTTT
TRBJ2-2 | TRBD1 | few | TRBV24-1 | CATSDKRAGGYTGELFF | TGTGCCACCAGTGATAAAAGGGCAGGGGGCTACACCGGGGAGCTGTTTTTT
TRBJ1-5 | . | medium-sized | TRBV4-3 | CASSRDGQPNQPQHF | TGCGCCAGCAGCCGAGATGGACAGCCAAATCAGCCCCAGCATTTT
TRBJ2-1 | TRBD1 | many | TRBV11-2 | CASNPTGGSYNEQFF | TGTGCCAGCAACCCGACAGGGGGGTCCTACAATGAGCAGTTCTTC
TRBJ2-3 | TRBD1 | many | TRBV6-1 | CASSESLGGDRFPDTQYF | TGTGCCAGCAGTGAATCGTTAGGTGGGGACAGGTTCCCAGATACGCAGTATTTT
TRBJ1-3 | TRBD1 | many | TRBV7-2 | CASSPQGAFSGNTIYF | TGTGCCAGCAGCCCTCAGGGGGCATTCTCTGGAAACACCATATATTTT
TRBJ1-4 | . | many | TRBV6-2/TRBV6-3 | CASSYGAQPRLFF | TGTGCCAGCAGTTACGGAGCCCAACCTCGGCTGTTTTTT
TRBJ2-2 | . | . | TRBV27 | CASSLGTANTGELFF | TGTGCCAGCAGTTTAGGGACGGCGAACACCGGGGAGCTGTTTTTT
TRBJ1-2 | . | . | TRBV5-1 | CASSLESVYGYTF | TGCGCCAGCAGCTTGGAGTCGGTTTATGGCTACACCTTC